These 9 T cell receptor beta chains came from one sample sequenced in a study of blood T cell repertoires in COVID-19. Using immunoSEQ multiplex PCR, the repertoire was profiled, and TCRdb retains in-frame clones only, with some absent. The table includes around 93,000 clones, about 80% detected once. Sequencing input: peripheral blood. These receptors were taken from a man aged 55-75 years with acute or convalescent COVID-19.

The CDR3 sequence: CASSRRGDVQVENQPQHF. CDR3 bases: TGTGCCAGTAGTAGGAGGGGCGACGTACAGGTAGAAAATCAGCCCCAGCATTTT. This chain connects TRBV19 to TRBJ1-5; D possibly corresponds to TRBD1 (5 bases). The CDR3 length is 18 residues. Germline V lookup: CDR1 LNHDA, CDR2 SQIVND (reference sequence). V was trimmed by 4 bases and J by 4 bases, leaving 23 bases between them. Based on the CDR3 plus reference TRBV19 and TRBJ1-5, the full variable domain is DGGITQSPKYLFRKEGQNVTLSCEQNLNHDAMYWYRQDPGQGLRLIYYSQIVNDFQKGDIAEGYSVSREKKESFPLTVTSAQKNPTAFYLCASSRRGDVQVENQPQHFGDGTRLSIL.

The chain couples TRBV27 to TRBJ2-7, with 8 bases identical to TRBD1. The CDR3 length is 12 residues. Germline lookup yields CDR1 MNHEY and CDR2 SMNVEV (reference sequence). V lost 8 bases to trimming and J lost 12 bases; unmatched junction nucleotides: 12. CDR3 coding DNA: TGTGCCAGCCTTGGGGTGACAGGGGTGGTGTACGTC. It is translated as CASLGVTGVVYV.

This chain uses TRBV25-1 with TRBJ2-1, with TRBD1 matching over 10 bases. The CDR3 totals 16 residues. The germline gives CDR1 MGHDK, CDR2 SYGVNS. J was trimmed by 3 bases and V by 2 bases; bases with no gene match: 4. The CDR3 DNA sequence: TGTGCCAGCAGTGAACCGACAGGGGGCGTCTACAATGAGCAGTTCTTC. Its protein is CASSEPTGGVYNEQFF.

This chain connects TRBV5-6 to TRBJ1-2, with D unresolved. Germline CDR1 is SGHDT and CDR2 is YYEEEE. Trimming stripped 4 bases from V and 8 bases from J, with 12 bases between. This CDR3 has 12 amino acids. CDR3 sequence: CASSVSGLGYTF. CDR3 sequence (DNA): TGTGCCAGCAGCGTGTCAGGCCTGGGCTACACCTTC.

The chain is built from TRBV10-1 and TRBJ2-3, with D maybe TRBD2 (5 bases). The ends were cut back, 2 bases at V and 0 bases at J, with 9 bases in the middle. This CDR3 contains 15 residues. Germline V gene lookup returns CDR1 WNHNN and CDR2 SYGVQD (reference sequence). The CDR3 reads CASSESGTSTDTQYF. Here the CDR3 DNA reads TGCGCCAGCAGTGAGAGCGGTACTAGCACAGATACGCAGTATTTT.

For the CDR3, the DNA is TGTGCCAGCAGCTTAAGGGAGGGGGATATCGAAGCTTTCTTT. It is translated as CASSLREGDIEAFF. The rearrangement links TRBV7-9 to TRBJ1-1, with D possibly matching TRBD1 (6 bases). Germline CDR1 SEHNR, CDR2 FQNEAQ (reference sequence). The CDR3 has 14 amino acids. The V end lost 2 bases, the J end lost 8 bases, and 15 bases lay between the germline ends.

This sequence joins TRBV10-2 and TRBJ2-7; TRBD2 matches at 8 bases. In germline, CDR1 is WSHSY, CDR2 SAAADI. The CDR3 covers 14 residues. V gave up 5 bases and J gave up 3 bases; unmatched junction bases: 6. The CDR3 reads CASSRSGSFYEQYF. CDR3 DNA sequence: TGCGCCAGCAGTCGGAGCGGGAGCTTCTACGAGCAGTACTTC.

The chain links TRBV4-1 to TRBJ1-5; the D gene is possibly TRBD1 (5 bases). The ends were cut back, 1 base at V and 3 bases at J, with 16 bases in the middle. CDR1 is MGHRA, CDR2 YSYEKL, per germline. The CDR3 totals 17 residues. CDR3 sequence reads: CASSQGTGGTLNQPQHF. The CDR3 DNA is TGCGCCAGCAGCCAAGGCACCGGGGGAACCCTCAATCAGCCCCAGCATTTT.

This chain connects TRBV19 to TRBJ1-1, with D unclear. The CDR3 has 11 amino acids. V was trimmed by 4 bases and J by 5 bases, leaving 5 bases between them. CDR1 is LNHDA and CDR2 is SQIVND in the germline V gene (reference sequence). The CDR3, as DNA: TGTGCCAGTAGTACCCGGACTGAAGCTTTCTTT. Translation: CASSTRTEAFF. The full variable domain, in which reference TRBV19 and TRBJ1-1 provide the parts outside the CDR3, is DGGITQSPKYLFRKEGQNVTLSCEQNLNHDAMYWYRQDPGQGLRLIYYSQIVNDFQKGDIAEGYSVSREKKESFPLTVTSAQKNPTAFYLCASSTRTEAFFGQGTRLTVV.